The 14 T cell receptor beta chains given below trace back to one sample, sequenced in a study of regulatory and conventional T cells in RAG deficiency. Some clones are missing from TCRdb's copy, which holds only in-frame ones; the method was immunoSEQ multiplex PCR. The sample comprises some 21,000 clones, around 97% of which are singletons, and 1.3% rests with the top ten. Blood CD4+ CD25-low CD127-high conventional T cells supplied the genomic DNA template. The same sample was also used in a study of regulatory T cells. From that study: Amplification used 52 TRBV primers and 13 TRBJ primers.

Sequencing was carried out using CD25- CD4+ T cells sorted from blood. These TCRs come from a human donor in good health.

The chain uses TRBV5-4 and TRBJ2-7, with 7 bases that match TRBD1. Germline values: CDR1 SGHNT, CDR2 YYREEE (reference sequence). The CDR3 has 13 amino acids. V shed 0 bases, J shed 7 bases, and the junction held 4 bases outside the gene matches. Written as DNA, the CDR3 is TGTGCCAGCAGCTTGGCGACAGGGTGGGAGCAGTACTTC. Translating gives CASSLATGWEQYF.

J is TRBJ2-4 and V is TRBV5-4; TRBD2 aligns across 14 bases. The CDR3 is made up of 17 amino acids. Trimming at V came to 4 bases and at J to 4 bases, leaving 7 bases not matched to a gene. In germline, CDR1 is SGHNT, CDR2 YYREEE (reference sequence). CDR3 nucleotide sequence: TGTGCCAGCAGCCCGACTAGCGGGGGGGTAGTGAAAAACATTCAGTACTTC. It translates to CASSPTSGGVVKNIQYF.

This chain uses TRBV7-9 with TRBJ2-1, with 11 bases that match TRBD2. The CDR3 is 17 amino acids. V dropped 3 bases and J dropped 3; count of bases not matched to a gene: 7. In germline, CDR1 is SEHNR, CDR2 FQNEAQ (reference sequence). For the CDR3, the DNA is TGTGCCAGCAGCTTTTTCCGGACTAGCGGGCGCTACAATGAGCAGTTCTTC. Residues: CASSFFRTSGRYNEQFF.

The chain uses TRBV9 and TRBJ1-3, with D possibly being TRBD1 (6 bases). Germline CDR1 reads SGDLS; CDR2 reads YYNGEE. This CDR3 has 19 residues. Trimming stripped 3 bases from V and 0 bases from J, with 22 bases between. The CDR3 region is CASSAYATSTGSSGNTIYF. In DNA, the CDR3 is TGTGCCAGCAGCGCCTACGCAACCTCGACAGGCAGCTCTGGAAACACCATATATTTT.

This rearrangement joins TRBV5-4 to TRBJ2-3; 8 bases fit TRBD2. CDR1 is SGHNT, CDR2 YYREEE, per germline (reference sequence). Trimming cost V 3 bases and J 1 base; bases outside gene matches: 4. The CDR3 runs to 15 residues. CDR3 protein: CASSWETSGTDTQYF. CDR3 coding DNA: TGTGCCAGCAGCTGGGAGACTAGCGGCACAGATACGCAGTATTTT.

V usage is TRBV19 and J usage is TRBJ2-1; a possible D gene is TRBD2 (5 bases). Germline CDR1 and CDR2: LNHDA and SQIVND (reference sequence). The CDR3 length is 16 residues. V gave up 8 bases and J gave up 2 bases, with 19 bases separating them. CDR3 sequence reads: CASSGGGRYTYNEQFF. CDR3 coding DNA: TGTGCCAGTTCTGGAGGTGGGCGGTACACCTACAATGAGCAGTTCTTC.

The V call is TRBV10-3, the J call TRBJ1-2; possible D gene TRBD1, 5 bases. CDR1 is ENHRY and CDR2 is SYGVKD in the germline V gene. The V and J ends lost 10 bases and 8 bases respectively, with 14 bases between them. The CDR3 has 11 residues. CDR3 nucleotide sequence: TGTGCCACCGGTTCAGGGTGGGGCTACACCTTC. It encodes CATGSGWGYTF.

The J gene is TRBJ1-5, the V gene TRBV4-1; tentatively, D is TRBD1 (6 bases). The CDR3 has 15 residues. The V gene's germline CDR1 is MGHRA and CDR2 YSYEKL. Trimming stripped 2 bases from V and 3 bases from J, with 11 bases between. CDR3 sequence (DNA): TGCGCCAGCAGCCAATTAACAGGGCCCAATCAGCCCCAGCATTTT. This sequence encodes CASSQLTGPNQPQHF.

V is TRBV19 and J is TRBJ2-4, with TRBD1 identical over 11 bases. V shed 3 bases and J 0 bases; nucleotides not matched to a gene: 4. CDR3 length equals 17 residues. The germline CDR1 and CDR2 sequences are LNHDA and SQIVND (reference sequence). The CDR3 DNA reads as TGTGCCAGTAGTATTTGGACAGGGGGCTTAGCCAAAAACATTCAGTACTTC. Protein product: CASSIWTGGLAKNIQYF.

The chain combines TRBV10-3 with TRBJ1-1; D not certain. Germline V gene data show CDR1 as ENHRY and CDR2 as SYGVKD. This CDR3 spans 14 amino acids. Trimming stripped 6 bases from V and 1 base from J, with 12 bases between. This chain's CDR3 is CAIRSEAGNTEAFF. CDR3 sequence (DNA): TGTGCCATCAGGTCTGAAGCCGGGAACACTGAAGCTTTCTTT.

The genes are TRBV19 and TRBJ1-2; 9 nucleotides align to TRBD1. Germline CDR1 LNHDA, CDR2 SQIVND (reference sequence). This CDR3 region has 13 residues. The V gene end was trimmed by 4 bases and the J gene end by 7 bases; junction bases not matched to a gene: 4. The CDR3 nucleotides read TGTGCCAGTAGTACCACAGGGGGCGGTGGCTACACCTTC. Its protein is CASSTTGGGGYTF.

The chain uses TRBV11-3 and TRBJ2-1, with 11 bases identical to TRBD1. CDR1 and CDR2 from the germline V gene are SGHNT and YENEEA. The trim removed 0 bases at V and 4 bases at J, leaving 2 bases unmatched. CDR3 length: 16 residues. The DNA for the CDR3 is TGTGCCAGCAGCTTAGACGGGACAGGGGGGTACAATGAGCAGTTCTTC. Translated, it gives CASSLDGTGGYNEQFF.

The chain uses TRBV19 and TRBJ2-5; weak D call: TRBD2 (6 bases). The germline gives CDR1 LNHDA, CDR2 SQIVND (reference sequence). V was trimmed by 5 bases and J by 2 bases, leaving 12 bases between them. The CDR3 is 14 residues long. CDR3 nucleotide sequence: TGTGCCAGTAGTGAAACGGGGGTACAAGAGACCCAGTACTTC. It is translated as CASSETGVQETQYF. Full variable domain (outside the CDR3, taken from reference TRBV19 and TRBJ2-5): DGGITQSPKYLFRKEGQNVTLSCEQNLNHDAMYWYRQDPGQGLRLIYYSQIVNDFQKGDIAEGYSVSREKKESFPLTVTSAQKNPTAFYLCASSETGVQETQYFGPGTRLLVL.

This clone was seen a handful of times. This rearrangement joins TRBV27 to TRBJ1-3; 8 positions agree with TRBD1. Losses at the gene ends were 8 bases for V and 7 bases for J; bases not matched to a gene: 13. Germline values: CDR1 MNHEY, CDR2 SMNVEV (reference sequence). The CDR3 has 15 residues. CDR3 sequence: CASGETGGRKNTIYF. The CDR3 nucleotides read TGTGCCAGCGGTGAAACAGGGGGAAGGAAGAACACCATATATTTT.